The T cell receptor (beta chain) described here comes from a study of graft-versus-host responses after intestinal transplantation. The germline gives CDR1 LGHNA, CDR2 YSLEER. The CDR3 runs 17 residues. Trimming removed 0 bases from V and 4 bases from J; junction bases left unmatched: 8. About this clone: Its specificity is not known.

Sequencing was performed with immunoSEQ multiplex PCR; in TCRdb, only in-frame clones are kept and a portion is missing. The sample shows roughly 69,000 clones, 90% to 95% of them seen only once. The chain couples TRBV4-3 to TRBJ2-1, with 8 bases aligning to TRBD2. This receptor was taken from a human donor who was the organ donor for an intestinal transplant. The source was unstimulated CD8+ T cells sorted from spleen or lymph node cells, collected before transplant. In nucleotides, the CDR3 is TGCGCCAGCAGCCAAGATATGGAGCGGGAGTTTTACAATGAGCAGTTCTTC. This gives the protein CASSQDMEREFYNEQFF.